Sequencing of this T cell receptor (beta chain) was carried out in a study of shared clonotypes between healthy human individuals (dated by TCRdb to 2020 to 2021). Context from the whole study: The cohort comprised a couple of women and three men aged 18 to 49 years. Per donor, three plates each were used for CD4 naive and CD4 memory, two for CD8 naive, and one for CD8 memory. The study deeply sequenced blood TCR repertoires of about five healthy adults to estimate repertoire size and the extent of clonotype sharing between individuals. To increase sequencing depth and limit assay-specific biases, TCR repertoire library preparation and sequencing were carried out by different laboratories using diverse techniques. Leukapheresis yielded between about 0.85 and 10 billion PBMCs per donor. Results the study describes overall, beyond this receptor: Pairwise subsampling led to the expectation that sequencing depth would affect the degree of clonotype sharing among donors. When several donors were compared, the shared fraction of clonotypes was around 4.6% for naive CD4, around 3.5% for naive CD8, more than 2% for memory CD4, and 0.4% for memory CD8. Naive subsets generally had larger estimated clonotype richness than memory subsets. Sampling was restricted to blood, and TCR repertoires in tissues likely differ from the TCR repertoires found in blood. Even with the large sequencing depth, rarefaction of the sorted-subset datasets indicated that sequencing was incomplete. Because the study included a small number of donors, the genetic and exposure-history diversity represented was limited. Compared with non-shared clonotypes, the clonotypes found in all four sorted-subset donors had higher generation probabilities.

The donors were healthy, HIV-negative adults with no recently reported acute infections or vaccinations. Only Caucasian adults living in Nashville, Tennessee, USA were represented among the donors. CD4+ T cells were enriched through magnetic negative selection, after which naive cells were positively selected on CD45RA and the remaining negative fraction served as the memory subset. After blood collection by leukapheresis, PBMCs were isolated using Ficoll-Histopaque density gradient centrifugation and then cryopreserved in the vapor phase of liquid nitrogen. Analytical flow cytometry was used to check the purity and quantity of every magnetically sorted T cell population. Each sorted fraction had its genomic DNA isolated and then quantified by UV absorbance on a Nanodrop 2000c. Concerning this clone itself: The antigen this receptor binds is unknown. Qualities for individual bases were not recorded, and no much larger clone is one base off.

TCR CDR3 regions were amplified from genomic DNA by multiplex PCR using the deep immunoSEQ assay. Genomic DNA extracted from each cell subset was distributed evenly over all wells of several immunoSEQ 96-well plates, and each plate served as one replicate. For sorted subsets, roughly 200 ng genomic DNA, equal to some 30,000 T cell genomes, was loaded into each replicate PCR. Purified libraries were measured with a Qubit 3.0 fluorometer, size-checked on a Bioanalyzer 2100, and measured again with the KAPA Library Quantification kit. Every immunoSEQ 96-well plate was sequenced on a dedicated single-read 150-cycle Illumina NextSeq 550 flow cell. As for the authors' bioinformatics: Because the immunoSEQ output included only junctional sequences and no quality scores, the filtering could not be the same as the filtering used for full-length reads. To assign V/J genes and CDR3, sequences were annotated against IMGT germline references using PyIR, a Python wrapper for IgBLAST v1.9. Reads were filtered out if the reads had weak V/J assignments (E-value above 1e-6), no CDR3, stop codons, out-of-frame junctions, or ambiguous translated residues. V3J clonotypes were defined as sequences sharing an identical inferred V gene, J gene, and CDR3 amino acid sequence. Percentage overlap between repertoires was calculated by dividing the number of shared unique clonotypes by the size of the smaller repertoire. Repertoire richness was assessed with RTK rarefaction, the Chao1 estimator, and Recon v2.1 estimates of unobserved clonotypes. Generation probabilities for all TCRbeta clonotypes obtained by the gDNA method from four donors were computed using OLGA. The immuneACCESS repertoire file appears here via TCRdb, limited to in-frame rearrangements. These files lack a portion of the clones; in checked studies, under half of the deficit traces to unresolved V genes, and the cause of the others is not known. That table supplies the V and J calls and clone size; D and trimming were determined from the DNA. For this sample the table gives approximately 2.5 million clones, of which approximately 94% were detected only once. Around 0.14% of the sample goes to the ten largest clones.

Germline trimming amounts to 8 bases on V and 5 bases on J, with 6 as the count of junction bases outside the gene matches. From a lookup of the germline V gene (reference sequence), CDR1 and CDR2 are LNHDA and SQIVND. Including the terminal cysteine and phenylalanine, the CDR3 comprises 13 residues. Just CDR3 DNA is preserved here, 39 bases in frame from base 1. The chain uses TRBV19 and TRBJ1-5; TRBD1 matches 7 bases in the middle. The source material was naive CD4+ T cells sorted from blood. The cell subset or site label, as the study defines it: CD45RA+ positively selected. This sequence was found in a man between 18 and 29 years old in good health. The DNA is as follows: TGTGCCAGTTCCCCCACAGGGGATCAGCCCCAGCATTTT. The translation is CASSPTGDQPQHF.